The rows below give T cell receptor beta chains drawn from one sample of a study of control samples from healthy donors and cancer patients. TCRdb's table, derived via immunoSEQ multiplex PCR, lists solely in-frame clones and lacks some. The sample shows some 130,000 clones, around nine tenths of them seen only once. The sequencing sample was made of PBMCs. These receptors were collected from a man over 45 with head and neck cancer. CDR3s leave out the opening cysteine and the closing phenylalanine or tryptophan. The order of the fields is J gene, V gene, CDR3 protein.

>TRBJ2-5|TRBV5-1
ASSLGTSGGEETQY
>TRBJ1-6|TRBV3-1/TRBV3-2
ASSQSSGTVGSPLH
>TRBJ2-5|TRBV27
ASSPGSTQTQY
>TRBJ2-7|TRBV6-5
ASSYSPTGSYEQY
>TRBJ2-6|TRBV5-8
ASRDRRAGGAYGANVLT
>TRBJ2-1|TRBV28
ASMDSAGAVSYNEQF
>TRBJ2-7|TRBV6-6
ASSYSTSGNEQY
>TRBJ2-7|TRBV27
ASSSGGTIYEQY
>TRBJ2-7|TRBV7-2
ASSLRTGTAYEQY
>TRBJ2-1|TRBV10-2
ASSESTGNNEQF
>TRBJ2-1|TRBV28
ASSASRRNEQF
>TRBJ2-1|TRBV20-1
SASPRSYNEQF
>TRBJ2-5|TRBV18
ASSSQQGTETQY
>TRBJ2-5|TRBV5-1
ASSFQMTSGTQETQY
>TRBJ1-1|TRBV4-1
ASSHPMKREDTEAF
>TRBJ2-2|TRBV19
ATGVAGGGTGELF
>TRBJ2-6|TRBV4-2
ASSQTGGRPSGANVLT
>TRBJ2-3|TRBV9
ASSGTSGSTDTQY
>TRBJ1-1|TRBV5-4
ASSLAGWDTEAF
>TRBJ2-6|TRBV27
ASSAGQGSSGANVLT
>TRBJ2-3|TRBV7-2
ASSLFWGGGLEDTQY